Following are 8 T cell receptor beta chains from one sample sequenced in a study of blood T cell repertoires in COVID-19. Sequencing was performed with immunoSEQ multiplex PCR; in TCRdb, only in-frame clones are kept and a portion is missing. The repertoire consists of about 14,000 clones, with approximately 84% occurring once and the leading ten covering approximately 30%. What was sequenced was peripheral blood. All receptors derive from a human donor in a cohort sampled during active COVID-19.

This rearrangement joins TRBV6-5 to TRBJ2-7; 10 nucleotides match TRBD1. The CDR3 extends over 15 amino acids. From germline, CDR1 is MNHEY and CDR2 SVGAGI. V was pared by 4 bases and J by 6 bases, with 9 bases of the junction left unmatched. CDR3 DNA: TGTGCCAGCAGTTCGACGGGACAGGGGACCGGCGAGCAGTACTTC. As protein: CASSSTGQGTGEQYF.

The chain is built from TRBV10-2 and TRBJ1-3; D perhaps matches TRBD1 (6 bases). This CDR3 comprises 13 residues. The germline V and J ends were trimmed by 10 bases and 0 bases, with 10 bases remaining between them. Germline lookup yields CDR1 WSHSY and CDR2 SAAADI. The CDR3 nucleotides are TGCGCCACCCGGGGGGCCTCTGGAAACACCATATATTTT. Amino acid sequence: CATRGASGNTIYF.

The chain has TRBV10-3 and TRBJ2-1; 8 nucleotides agree with TRBD1. Germline V gene sequence: CDR1 ENHRY, CDR2 SYGVKD. Losses at the gene ends were 7 bases for V and 5 bases for J; bases not matched to a gene: 7. CDR3 length: 14 residues. Written as DNA, the CDR3 is TGTGCCATCAACAGACAGGGGCCAAACAATGAGCAGTTCTTC. The encoded protein is CAINRQGPNNEQFF.

This chain joins TRBV3-1 (or the pseudogene TRBV3-2) and TRBJ1-6; weak D call: TRBD1 (6 bases). The germline V gene has CDR1 LGHDT and CDR2 YNNKEL (reference sequence). The CDR3 loop spans 14 amino acids. Trimming took 8 bases from V and 9 from J, leaving 17 bases between them. The CDR3 nucleotides read TGTGCCAGCCGCGCCGGGGGGGCGTCTTCACCCCTCCACTTT. Translating it yields CASRAGGASSPLHF.

There are a few counts of this clone. This chain joins TRBV9 and TRBJ2-5; 9 bases agree with TRBD2. The V gene end was trimmed by 0 bases and the J gene end by 1 base; junction bases not matched to a gene: 4. The CDR3 runs to 16 residues. The germline V gene has CDR1 SGDLS and CDR2 YYNGEE. In DNA, the CDR3 is TGTGCCAGCAGCGTAGAAAGCGGGAGGTTCCAAGAGACCCAGTACTTC. The encoded protein is CASSVESGRFQETQYF.

CDR3 amino acids: CASSPMSFPSSYEQYF. CDR3 DNA sequence: TGTGCCAGCAGTCCCATGTCCTTCCCCAGCTCCTACGAGCAGTACTTC. This chain uses TRBV28 with TRBJ2-7; D not certain. The germline gives CDR1 MDHEN, CDR2 SYDVKM. This CDR3 region has 16 residues. V was shortened by 5 bases and J by 0 bases, with 17 bases between the two germline ends.

J is TRBJ2-1 and V is TRBV29-1; D not certain. Per the germline V gene, CDR1 is SQVTM and CDR2 is ANQGSEA. The CDR3 runs to 15 residues. The germline V and J ends were trimmed by 3 bases and 0 bases, with 12 bases remaining between them. The CDR3 sequence: CSVDPARRSYNEQFF. In nucleotides, the CDR3 is TGCAGCGTTGACCCGGCCAGGCGCTCCTACAATGAGCAGTTCTTC.

This CDR3 is CASSLGLAGNNEQFF. In DNA, the CDR3 is TGCGCCAGCAGCCTGGGACTAGCGGGAAACAATGAGCAGTTCTTC. This chain links TRBV4-3 with TRBJ2-1; 13 bases are a match to TRBD2. Trimming at V came to 4 bases and at J to 5 bases, leaving 2 bases not matched to a gene. Germline assignment: CDR1 LGHNA and CDR2 YSLEER. CDR3 length: 15 amino acids.